The sequence of this T cell receptor beta chain was determined in a study of cytomegalovirus exposure and HLA in healthy donors. Study-wide findings and caveats: Sequencing probably produced one cluster of sequence variants that were highly shared. In a later analysis, HLA-associated beta chains showed higher expansion and lower generation probabilities than comparable chains.

Researchers ran the PCR with 60 Vbeta and 13 Jbeta primers. Sequencing was performed with immunoSEQ multiplex PCR; in TCRdb, only in-frame clones are kept and a portion is missing. The data contain about 170,000 clones, roughly four fifths of them singletons. Germline V lookup: CDR1 SGHRS, CDR2 YFSETQ. The CDR3 length is 14 residues. Trimming removed 0 bases from V and 0 bases from J, with 4 bases in between. On this clone: Its antigen is as yet unknown.

This rearrangement joins TRBV5-1 to TRBJ2-1; D ambiguous. This TCR came from a woman in her 30s in good health and CMV-seropositive. Sequenced sample: PBMCs. The CDR3 protein is CASSLDSSYNEQFF. The CDR3 region has the DNA TGCGCCAGCAGCTTGGACAGCTCCTACAATGAGCAGTTCTTC.